Listed below are T cell receptor beta chains from one sample, sequenced in a study of CD8 T cells in Susac syndrome. TCRdb analysed the immunoSEQ multiplex PCR reads with MiXCR anew, one entry per CDR3 protein. The sample shows roughly 150,000 distinct CDR3 sequences, approximately 95% of them seen only once. Sequencing was carried out using CD4+ T cells from PBMCs. The source of these receptors is a human donor with Susac syndrome. Each CDR3 is given with its conserved first and last residue. A D gene is named only where the DNA matches it firmly. Size tells how often a clone was seen (once, few, many) or the class of an expanded clone, and some rows leave it out.

size	V	D	length	J	DNA	CDR3
.	TRBV5-8	.	14	TRBJ1-5	TGTGCCAGCAGTTACCGGGACGGATACCAGCCCCAGCATTTT	CASSYRDGYQPQHF
once	TRBV24-1	.	13	TRBJ2-2	TGTGCCACCAGTGCGGGGAACACCGGGGAGCTGTTTTTT	CATSAGNTGELFF
.	TRBV23-1	.	17	TRBJ1-4	TGCGCCAGCCCCACCCCGCGGCAGCTAACAACTAATGAAAAACTGTTTTTT	CASPTPRQLTTNEKLFF
.	TRBV5-6	.	15	TRBJ2-5	TGTGCCAGCAGCTTTTCGCCTCGGGGGCAAGAGACCCAGTACTTC	CASSFSPRGQETQYF
.	TRBV4-1	TRBD2	15	TRBJ2-7	TGCGCCAGCAGCCAAGGGCTAGCGGGTAACTACGAGCAGTACTTC	CASSQGLAGNYEQYF
.	TRBV12-3/TRBV12-4	.	14	TRBJ1-5	TGTGCCAGCAGCCCTCGGACTGGCAATCAGCCCCAGCATTTT	CASSPRTGNQPQHF
.	TRBV7-3	.	15	TRBJ2-3	TGTGCCAGCAGCTTAATGGGGATACCCACAGATACGCAGTATTTT	CASSLMGIPTDTQYF
.	TRBV7-3	TRBD1	14	TRBJ1-5	TGTGCCAGCAGCCAGACAGGGCTCAATCAGCCCCAGCATTTT	CASSQTGLNQPQHF
.	TRBV3-1	.	12	TRBJ1-5	TGTGCCAGTAGTTGGGGGGATCAGCCCCAGCATTTT	CASSWGDQPQHF
.	TRBV9	.	14	TRBJ2-2	TGTGCCAGCAGCGTAGAAGGCAGCACCGGGGAGCTGTTTTTT	CASSVEGSTGELFF
.	TRBV5-1	TRBD1	14	TRBJ2-2	TGCGCCACTAGGAAGGGGGCGACCACCGGGGAGCTGTTTTTT	CATRKGATTGELFF
once	TRBV6-2/TRBV6-3	.	14	TRBJ2-7	TGTGCCAGCTCTGCGCCGGAATGGTCCTACGAGCAGTACTTC	CASSAPEWSYEQYF
.	TRBV7-2	.	11	TRBJ2-5	TGTGCCAGCAGTTTCCACGAGACCCAGTACTTC	CASSFHETQYF
.	TRBV7-2	.	15	TRBJ2-7	TGTGCCAGCAGTCAATTCACCCGACAGACCTACGAGCAGTACTTC	CASSQFTRQTYEQYF
once	TRBV20-1	.	14	TRBJ1-5	TGCAGTGCTCCCGGGGGTAGTGGCAATCAGCCCCAGCATTTT	CSAPGGSGNQPQHF
once	TRBV3-1	TRBD2	15	TRBJ2-5	TGTGCCAGCAGCCAAGGTCTAGCGGGGAGAGAGACCCAGTACTTC	CASSQGLAGRETQYF
once	TRBV3-1	.	15	TRBJ2-3	TGTGCCAGCAGCCAAGATCTTAGGCTGACAGATACGCAGTATTTT	CASSQDLRLTDTQYF
.	TRBV29-1	.	14	TRBJ2-2	TGCAGCGTTCCGTCCGGGACAATCACCGGGGAGCTGTTTTTT	CSVPSGTITGELFF
.	TRBV29-1	TRBD2	13	TRBJ2-3	TGCAGCGTCCTAGCGGGGGAGAATGATACGCAGTATTTT	CSVLAGENDTQYF
once	TRBV4-2	.	15	TRBJ2-1	TGTGCCAGCAGGGGTTCGGGCAGGGGCGATAGTGAGCAGTTCTTC	CASRGSGRGDSEQFF
.	TRBV7-2	.	17	TRBJ2-5	TGTGCCAGCAGCTTAGTTGCGGGGGCCCCGATCGGGGAGACCCAGTACTTC	CASSLVAGAPIGETQYF
.	TRBV20-1	.	11	TRBJ2-3	TGCAGTGCTAGAGATAGAGATACGCAGTATTTT	CSARDRDTQYF
.	TRBV12-3/TRBV12-4	TRBD1	15	TRBJ1-1	TGTGCCAGCAGTTCAAGACAGGGGGTGAACACTGAAGCTTTCTTT	CASSSRQGVNTEAFF
.	TRBV12-3/TRBV12-4	.	11	TRBJ1-2	TGTGCCAGCAGTTGGAACTATGGCTACACCTTC	CASSWNYGYTF
.	TRBV25-1	.	11	TRBJ2-7	TGTGCCAGCAGTGACATCTACGAGCAGTACTTC	CASSDIYEQYF
.	TRBV11-2	.	11	TRBJ2-3	TGTGCCAGCAGCCTAGACCGGGCCCAGTATTTT	CASSLDRAQYF
.	TRBV3-1	.	14	TRBJ1-1	TGTGCCAGCAGCCCCCCAGGGGTTGGCACTGAAGCTTTCTTT	CASSPPGVGTEAFF
.	TRBV27	TRBD1	15	TRBJ1-2	TGTGCCAGCAGTTTAGTAACAGGGGGCTCCTATGGCTACACCTTC	CASSLVTGGSYGYTF
.	TRBV19	.	15	TRBJ1-5	TGTGCCAGTAGTATAGTACAGGGCGCCAATCAGCCCCAGCATTTT	CASSIVQGANQPQHF
.	TRBV9	.	13	TRBJ1-1	TGTGCCAGCAGCGTAGGCCAACACACTGAAGCTTTCTTT	CASSVGQHTEAFF
.	TRBV18	.	16	TRBJ1-3	TGTGCCAGCTCACCTTCATTAACTCGAGATGGAAACACCATATATTTT	CASSPSLTRDGNTIYF
.	TRBV5-8	TRBD1	13	TRBJ1-2	TGTGCCAGCGGCCGGGACAGGGTACATGGCTACACCTTC	CASGRDRVHGYTF
.	TRBV25-1	.	14	TRBJ2-2	TGTGCCAGCAGTGAATTCGGTTACACCGGGGAGCTGTTTTTT	CASSEFGYTGELFF
.	TRBV12-5	.	11	TRBJ1-3	TGTGCTAGTGGTTTGGGTGACACCATATATTTT	CASGLGDTIYF
.	TRBV9	TRBD2	17	TRBJ2-2	TGTGCCAGCAGCCCCCGGAGGCTAGCGGGGCCCCCCGGGGAGCTGTTTTTT	CASSPRRLAGPPGELFF
.	TRBV29-1	.	11	TRBJ1-2	TGCAGCGTTGAAGACTGGGTCGGCTACACCTTC	CSVEDWVGYTF
once	TRBV7-3	.	15	TRBJ2-1	TGTGCCAGCAGCTTGGGGCAGGGGAGTTTGGATGAGCAGTTCTTC	CASSLGQGSLDEQFF
.	TRBV3-1	.	14	TRBJ2-7	TGTGCCAGCAGCCACCCGGACCGACCCTACGAGCAGTACTTC	CASSHPDRPYEQYF
.	TRBV6-4	TRBD2	15	TRBJ2-1	TGTGCCAGCAGTGTTCAGCGGGGGGGCCCTTATGAGCAGTTCTTC	CASSVQRGGPYEQFF
.	TRBV4-1	TRBD1	15	TRBJ2-1	TGCGCCAGCAGCCAAGGGGTACAGGGGGCGGAGGAGCAGTTCTTC	CASSQGVQGAEEQFF
.	TRBV12-3/TRBV12-4	.	15	TRBJ2-3	TGTGCCAGCAGTCTGGACTCTTCTAGCACAGATACGCAGTATTTT	CASSLDSSSTDTQYF